Presented here are 20 T cell receptor beta chains from one specimen sequenced in a study of OX40 agonist ivuxolimab in advanced cancers. Using immunoSEQ multiplex PCR, the repertoire was profiled, and TCRdb retains in-frame clones only, with some absent. Among fewer than 25,000 clones listed, roughly 88% were seen once. The specimen was CD4+ or CD8+ T cells sorted from blood, collected in a trial of the OX40 agonist ivuxolimab. The receptors originated from an adult with an advanced solid tumor such as melanoma, head and neck, liver or kidney cancer.

Here the CDR3 reads CASSLLGLREKLFF. The CDR3 DNA reads TGTGCCAGCAGCCTACTAGGGTTGAGGGAAAAACTGTTTTTT. The chain has TRBV27 and TRBJ1-4, with D hard to call. V was shortened by 6 bases and J by 8 bases, with 16 bases between the two germline ends. Per germline, CDR1 MNHEY and CDR2 SMNVEV (reference sequence). The CDR3 is made up of 14 amino acids.

J is TRBJ1-1 and V is TRBV7-2; no definite D call. Per germline, CDR1 SGHTA and CDR2 FQGNSA. V lost 5 bases and J lost 8, with 15 bases in between. The CDR3 runs 13 residues. CDR3 sequence reads: CASSPIGAVEAFF. CDR3 bases: TGTGCCAGCAGCCCCATTGGTGCAGTGGAAGCTTTCTTT.

V usage is TRBV2 and J usage is TRBJ2-1; a weak D match, TRBD1 (6 bases). CDR3 length: 13 amino acids. V was cut by 11 bases and J by 2 bases, with 13 bases left in between. The germline V gene has CDR1 SNHLY and CDR2 FYNNEI. CDR3 protein: CALGPGAYNEQFF. DNA of the CDR3: TGTGCCTTAGGACCAGGGGCCTACAATGAGCAGTTCTTC.

The V gene is TRBV2, the J gene TRBJ2-7; D is uncertain. Trimming cost V 5 bases and J 1 base, with 15 bases left between them. CDR3 size: 15 residues. Looked up from germline, CDR1 is SNHLY and CDR2 is FYNNEI. In DNA, the CDR3 is TGTGCCAGCAGTACCCGAAACGTAGGTTCCTACGAGCAGTACTTC. Encoded protein: CASSTRNVGSYEQYF.

The CDR3 sequence is CASSESMDPRDYEQFF. In nucleotides, the CDR3 is TGCGCCAGCAGTGAGTCGATGGATCCCAGGGACTATGAGCAGTTCTTC. The chain employs TRBV10-1 and TRBJ2-1, with a tentative D call TRBD2 (6 bases). The germline V gene encodes CDR1 WNHNN and CDR2 SYGVQD (reference sequence). This CDR3 comprises 16 residues. V shed 0 bases and J shed 8 bases, with 17 bases lying between them.

The chain joins TRBV7-9 to TRBJ1-3; TRBD1 matches 7 bases. In germline, CDR1 is SEHNR, CDR2 FQNEAQ (reference sequence). V lost 0 bases to trimming and J lost 10 bases; unmatched junction nucleotides: 9. The CDR3 extends over 15 amino acids. CDR3 bases: TGTGCCAGCAGCTTAGCAGGGACAGCCGACTTGACCATATATTTT. Its translation is CASSLAGTADLTIYF.

The chain couples TRBV9 to TRBJ2-1, with D uncertain. The CDR3 has 10 amino acids. Trimming took 4 bases from V and 7 from J, leaving 3 bases between them. Germline-derived CDR1 and CDR2 are SGDLS and YYNGEE. The CDR3 DNA reads as TGTGCCAGCAGCCCGAATGAGCAGTTCTTC. It translates to CASSPNEQFF.

This clone occurred once. The chain couples TRBV4-3 to TRBJ2-3; 8 positions agree with TRBD2. J gave up 4 bases and V 1 base, and 13 bases lay outside the gene matches. The germline gives CDR1 LGHNA, CDR2 YSLEER. The CDR3 extends over 18 amino acids. CDR3 sequence reads: CASSQGFSREALADTQYF. The DNA for the CDR3 is TGCGCCAGCAGCCAAGGGTTTTCGCGGGAGGCCCTAGCAGATACGCAGTATTTT.

This chain joins TRBV5-5 and TRBJ2-1, with 10 bases that match TRBD2. Germline V gene sequence: CDR1 SGHKS, CDR2 YYEKEE (reference sequence). V was pared by 1 base and J by 3 bases, with 4 bases of the junction left unmatched. The CDR3 is 16 amino acids. CDR3 in amino acids: CASSLPSGGLYNEQFF. CDR3 DNA: TGTGCCAGCAGCTTGCCTAGCGGGGGTCTCTACAATGAGCAGTTCTTC.

This clone is a singleton in its sample. This rearrangement joins TRBV5-1 to TRBJ2-3; D is perhaps TRBD2 (6 bases). The ends were cut back, 8 bases at V and 4 bases at J, with 11 bases in the middle. Per the germline V gene, CDR1 is SGHRS and CDR2 is YFSETQ. This CDR3 has 12 amino acids. The CDR3 sequence is CASRRGPDTQYF. CDR3 bases: TGCGCCAGTCGGCGGGGCCCAGATACGCAGTATTTT.

Within the sample, this clone is medium-sized. The rearrangement joins TRBV25-1 to TRBJ2-7; D gene ambiguous. V lost 3 bases and J lost 2, with 8 bases in between. The CDR3 has 13 amino acids. Germline assignment: CDR1 MGHDK and CDR2 SYGVNS. CDR3 DNA sequence: TGTGCCAGCAGTGAGCGCGGAACCTACGAGCAGTACTTC. This encodes CASSERGTYEQYF.

The rearrangement links TRBV19 to TRBJ1-1; 8 bases match TRBD1. The CDR3 is 15 amino acids. Germline values: CDR1 LNHDA, CDR2 SQIVND (reference sequence). V gave up 7 bases and J gave up 3 bases; unmatched junction bases: 10. CDR3 DNA: TGTGCCAGTAACAAATGGGACAGGAGGGACACTGAAGCTTTCTTT. It translates to CASNKWDRRDTEAFF.

This clone was detected only once. The chain uses TRBV5-1 and TRBJ2-1, with D perhaps matching TRBD1 or TRBD2 (5 bases each). The CDR3 spans 15 residues. V dropped 4 bases and J dropped 5 bases, with 16 bases sitting between them. Germline values: CDR1 SGHRS, CDR2 YFSETQ. The CDR3 coding sequence is TGCGCCAGCAGCGGTGGGGCGGGCACACACAATGAGCAGTTCTTC. Amino acids: CASSGGAGTHNEQFF.

Turning to this clone: One junction end disagrees with the germline gene, perhaps due to a read error. The chain's CDR3 is CASSLGRSGPVF. The CDR3 DNA reads TGTGCCAGCAGCTTAGGCCGTAGCGGGCCGGTCTTC. The J gene is TRBJ2-1, the V gene TRBV13, with 7 bases aligning to TRBD2. CDR1 is PRHDT, CDR2 FYEKMQ, per germline (reference sequence). This CDR3 is built from 12 residues.

This chain uses TRBV23-1 with TRBJ2-3; either TRBD1 or TRBD2 may fit D (7 bases each). TRBV23-1 is assigned to the ORF class and has an uncertain function. CDR3 length: 19 amino acids. Trimming cost V 3 bases and J 11 bases, with 33 bases left between them. Written as DNA, the CDR3 is TGCGCCAGCAGTCACCGACAGGGTTTAAATCATACTTGCGGGAGAGTGCAGTATTTT. Protein: CASSHRQGLNHTCGRVQYF.

The V gene is TRBV27, the J gene TRBJ1-2; 9 positions match TRBD1. The length of the CDR3 is 15 residues. Germline lookup yields CDR1 MNHEY and CDR2 SMNVEV (reference sequence). Germline trimming cut 6 bases from V and 4 bases from J; bases unmatched to any gene: 9. CDR3 protein: CASRAPGQGTYGYTF. CDR3 in DNA: TGTGCCAGCAGGGCCCCGGGACAGGGAACCTATGGCTACACCTTC.

The J gene is TRBJ2-1, the V gene TRBV15, with TRBD2 identical over 8 bases. Unmatched junction bases numbered 7, after V lost 1 base and J lost 8 bases. Germline loops: CDR1 LNHNV, CDR2 YYDKDF (reference sequence). The length of the CDR3 is 15 residues. Written as DNA, the CDR3 is TGTGCCACCAGCAGAGTGGCTAGCGGGTTGGATGAGCAGTTCTTC. The encoded protein is CATSRVASGLDEQFF.

This sequence joins TRBV5-8 and TRBJ2-5; TRBD1 matches 8 bases. V shed 4 bases and J 6 bases; nucleotides not matched to a gene: 14. Germline assignment: CDR1 SGHTS and CDR2 YDEGEE. The CDR3 runs to 16 residues. The DNA for the CDR3 is TGTGCCAGCAGCCCGTCGGGCAGGGGGCAGGGGAAGACCCAGTACTTC. It specifies CASSPSGRGQGKTQYF.

V gene TRBV27 combines with J gene TRBJ2-5; D gene unclear. Germline V CDR1 and CDR2: MNHEY, SMNVEV (reference sequence). The CDR3 has 16 amino acids. V lost 4 bases to trimming and J lost 3 bases, with 18 bases between them. The CDR3 protein is CASSSVTGAPKETQYF. The CDR3 nucleotides are TGTGCCAGCAGTTCTGTCACTGGAGCGCCCAAAGAGACCCAGTACTTC.

The chain recombines TRBV5-1 with TRBJ1-2; no reliable D call. Germline assignment: CDR1 SGHRS and CDR2 YFSETQ. Trimming pared 1 base from V and 4 bases from J, leaving 5 bases between. CDR3 size: 12 residues. CDR3 region: CASSLSGYGYTF. As DNA, the CDR3 is TGCGCCAGCAGCTTGAGCGGCTATGGCTACACCTTC.